One sample yielded the 5 T cell receptor beta chains listed below, sequenced in a study of human T cells and chemical hapten exposure. TCRdb reprocessed the RACE reads via MiXCR and lists one record per CDR3 protein. The sample carries tens of thousands of distinct CDR3 sequences, about a tenth recorded once. Time point of the sample: patch test 1, 2 weeks after DPC sensitization. The treatment denotes: therapeutic diphenylcyclopropenone sensitization with weekly scalp DPC. The sequencing here drew on whole blood, taken in connection with sensitization to the hapten diphenylcyclopropenone (DPC). All receptors derive from a woman aged 45-59 years with alopecia areata. Some clones in this sample may be carry-over from other donors' samples.

This sequence joins TRBV2 and TRBJ2-3; the D gene could be TRBD1 or TRBD2 (7 bases each). The CDR3 runs 15 residues. V shed 7 bases and J shed 0 bases, with 14 bases lying between them. Germline V gives CDR1 SNHLY, CDR2 FYNNEI. CDR3 amino acids: CASKGASGSTDTQYF. The DNA of the CDR3 is TGTGCCAGCAAGGGGGCTAGCGGAAGCACAGATACGCAGTATTTT.

The gene calls are TRBV18 and TRBJ1-2, with a tentative D call TRBD1 (5 bases). The ends were cut back, 3 bases at V and 6 bases at J, with 26 bases in the middle. There are 18 residues in the CDR3. Germline V gives CDR1 KGHSH, CDR2 LQKENI. The CDR3 spells CASSPAGLRDPEGNGYTF. The DNA of the CDR3 is TGTGCCAGCTCACCCGCGGGGTTGAGGGACCCCGAGGGGAATGGCTACACCTTC.

This clonotype has more than one count but fewer than ten. J is TRBJ2-7 and V is TRBV11-2; possible D gene TRBD1, 5 bases. The CDR3 is made up of 14 amino acids. Trimming shortened V by 0 bases and J by 0 bases, and 6 bases separated the two germline ends. Germline values: CDR1 SGHAT, CDR2 FQNNGV. The CDR3 DNA reads TGTGCCAGCAGCTTAGAAGGGGACTCCTACGAGCAGTACTTC. This sequence encodes CASSLEGDSYEQYF.

The V gene is TRBV6-5, the J gene TRBJ2-2; 8 bases map to TRBD1. The CDR3 totals 16 residues. The V gene end was trimmed by 6 bases and the J gene end by 6 bases; junction bases not matched to a gene: 12. Germline V gives CDR1 MNHEY, CDR2 SVGAGI. The CDR3 DNA sequence: TGTGCCAGCAGCCCCCAGGGGGCGCGTATAGCCGGGGAGCTGTTTTTT. Its protein is CASSPQGARIAGELFF.

The chain links TRBV7-2 to TRBJ2-1; TRBD1 matches at 7 bases. CDR3 length equals 17 residues. Germline loops: CDR1 SGHTA, CDR2 FQGNSA. The ends lost 5 bases at V and 5 bases at J; junction bases unmatched: 15. In nucleotides, the CDR3 is TGTGCCAGCAGCCGAGCTCGACCGGGACAGTCAAACAATGAGCAGTTCTTC. It yields the protein CASSRARPGQSNNEQFF.